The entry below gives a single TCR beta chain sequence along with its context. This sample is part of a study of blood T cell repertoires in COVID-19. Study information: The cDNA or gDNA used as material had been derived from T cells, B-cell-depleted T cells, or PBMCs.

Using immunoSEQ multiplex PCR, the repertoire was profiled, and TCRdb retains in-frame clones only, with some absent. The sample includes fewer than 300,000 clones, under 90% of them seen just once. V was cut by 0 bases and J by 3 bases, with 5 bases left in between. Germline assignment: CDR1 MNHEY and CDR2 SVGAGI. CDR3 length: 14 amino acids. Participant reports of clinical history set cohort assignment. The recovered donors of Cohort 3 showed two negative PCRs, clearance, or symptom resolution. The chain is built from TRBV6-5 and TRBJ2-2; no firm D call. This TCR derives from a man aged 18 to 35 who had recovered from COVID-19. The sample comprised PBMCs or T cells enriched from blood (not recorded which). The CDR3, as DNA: TGTGCCAGCAGTTACTCCTCAGACACCGGGGAGCTGTTTTTT. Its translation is CASSYSSDTGELFF.